The 27 T cell receptor beta chains given below trace back to one sample, sequenced in a study of blood T cell repertoires in COVID-19 (dated by TCRdb to about 2020). Libraries were prepared through the immunoSEQ multiplex PCR assay. The immuneACCESS repertoire file appears here via TCRdb, limited to in-frame rearrangements. These files lack a portion of the clones; in checked studies, under half of the deficit traces to unresolved V genes, and the cause of the others is not known. The sample table contains roughly 330,000 clones; only one count was recorded for around 89% of them. The ten biggest clones cover under 4.5% of the sample. Sequenced material: peripheral blood. The receptors here all came from a woman aged 45-65 years with active or convalescent COVID-19.

CDR3 nucleotides: TGTGCCAGTAGTTCGGAGGGACTGATCACAGATACGCAGTATTTT. This codes for CASSSEGLITDTQYF. V usage is TRBV19 and J usage is TRBJ2-3; D might be TRBD2 (6 bases). Germline CDR1 and CDR2: LNHDA and SQIVND (reference sequence). With 5 bases removed from V and 2 bases from J, the gap between germline ends came to 14 bases. The CDR3 has 15 amino acids.

The chain combines TRBV7-9 with TRBJ1-6, with TRBD1 as a possible D gene (6 bases). V was shortened by 5 bases and J by 8 bases, with 10 bases between the two germline ends. The CDR3 contains 13 residues. In germline, CDR1 is SEHNR, CDR2 FQNEAQ (reference sequence). CDR3 in DNA: TGTGCCAGCAGCCACAACAGGGATTCACCCCTCCACTTT. This translates into CASSHNRDSPLHF.

This chain links TRBV5-4 with TRBJ1-2, with D perhaps TRBD1 (5 bases). Trimming left V 4 bases short and J 11 bases short, with 21 bases between. This CDR3 spans 14 amino acids. Germline V gene data show CDR1 as SGHNT and CDR2 as YYREEE (reference sequence). In DNA, the CDR3 is TGTGCCAGCAGCCAATGGAGAGCAGGGCTCCCTTACACCTTC. Translating gives CASSQWRAGLPYTF. Based on the CDR3 plus reference TRBV5-4 and TRBJ1-2, the full variable domain is ETGVTQSPTHLIKTRGQQVTLRCSSQSGHNTVSWYQQALGQGPQFIFQYYREEENGRGNFPPRFSGLQFPNYSSELNVNALELDDSALYLCASSQWRAGLPYTFGSGTRLTVV.

The CDR3 is CASSFQPGGNYGYTF. CDR3 DNA sequence: TGTGCCAGCAGCTTCCAGCCGGGGGGTAACTATGGCTACACCTTC. The chain couples TRBV11-2 to TRBJ1-2; possible D gene TRBD1, 5 bases. The CDR3 sequence is 15 residues long. CDR1 and CDR2 (germline): SGHAT, FQNNGV. The V end was cut by 3 bases, the J end by 1 base, with 12 bases between.

The chain employs TRBV24-1 and TRBJ2-1; D remains ambiguous. V lost 7 bases and J lost 4, with 16 bases in between. Germline lookup yields CDR1 KGHDR and CDR2 SFDVKD. The CDR3 runs to 15 residues. The CDR3 DNA reads TGTGCCACCAGGGCGGCCATTGGCGATTACAATGAGCAGTTCTTC. This codes for CATRAAIGDYNEQFF.

The chain recombines TRBV6-4 with TRBJ2-7; tentatively, D is TRBD1 (5 bases). CDR3 length equals 14 residues. Germline V gives CDR1 MRHNA, CDR2 SNTAGT. V was shortened by 7 bases and J by 3 bases, with 16 bases between the two germline ends. The CDR3 loop is CASMLRQHLYEQYF. CDR3 sequence (DNA): TGTGCCAGCATGCTTCGACAGCACCTCTACGAGCAGTACTTC.

The genes are TRBV2 and TRBJ2-2; 8 bases are shared with TRBD2. V lost 6 bases to trimming and J lost 2 bases; unmatched junction nucleotides: 8. This CDR3 is built from 16 residues. Per the germline V gene, CDR1 is SNHLY and CDR2 is FYNNEI. The CDR3 reads CASSQDTSGNTGELFF. The CDR3 region has the DNA TGTGCCAGCAGCCAGGACACTAGCGGTAACACCGGGGAGCTGTTTTTT. Full variable domain (remainder filled in from reference TRBV2 and TRBJ2-2): EPEVTQTPSHQVTQMGQEVILRCVPISNHLYFYWYRQILGQKVEFLVSFYNNEISEKSEIFDDQFSVERPDGSNFTLKIRSTKLEDSAMYFCASSQDTSGNTGELFFGEGSRLTVL.

V gene TRBV4-2 combines with J gene TRBJ2-7, with TRBD1 matching 9 bases. The CDR3 consists of 17 residues. Germline CDR1 reads LGHNA; CDR2 reads YNFKEQ. The V and J ends lost 0 bases and 2 bases, in that order; junction bases with no gene match: 8. The CDR3 reads CASSQEMFGQGPYEQYF. The CDR3 region has the DNA TGTGCCAGCAGCCAAGAGATGTTCGGACAGGGGCCCTACGAGCAGTACTTC.

This chain joins TRBV2 and TRBJ1-5; D is uncertain. V was clipped by 3 bases and J by 0 bases, with 6 bases between them. The CDR3 has 14 residues. Per germline, CDR1 SNHLY and CDR2 FYNNEI. The CDR3 spells CASSDAYSNQPQHF. As DNA, the CDR3 is TGTGCCAGCAGTGATGCGTATAGCAATCAGCCCCAGCATTTT.

This chain links TRBV2 with TRBJ2-7; 10 bases are a match to TRBD2. The germline V gene encodes CDR1 SNHLY and CDR2 FYNNEI. The CDR3 runs to 16 residues. With V trimmed by 7 bases and J by 6 bases, 15 bases remained unmatched. The CDR3 region is CASTEGAGGPHTEQYF. DNA for the CDR3: TGTGCCAGCACCGAAGGAGCGGGAGGGCCCCATACCGAGCAGTACTTC.

The chain employs TRBV18 and TRBJ2-7, with 7 bases lining up with TRBD1. In germline, CDR1 is KGHSH, CDR2 LQKENI. The V and J ends lost 2 bases and 5 bases, in that order; junction bases with no gene match: 9. The length of the CDR3 is 15 residues. The CDR3 spells CASSPLRQGGDEQYF. The DNA for the CDR3 is TGTGCCAGCTCACCATTAAGACAGGGTGGTGACGAGCAGTACTTC. The complete variable domain, with remaining parts taken from reference TRBV18 and TRBJ2-7, reads NAGVMQNPRHLVRRRGQEARLRCSPMKGHSHVYWYRQLPEEGLKFMVYLQKENIIDESGMPKERFSAEFPKEGPSILRIQQVVRGDSAAYFCASSPLRQGGDEQYFGPGTRLTVT.

The CDR3 here is CASSQDTGGPYEQYF. CDR3 coding DNA: TGTGCCAGCAGCCAAGATACGGGAGGGCCCTACGAGCAGTACTTC. This chain links TRBV4-2 with TRBJ2-7; 8 bases fit TRBD2. The CDR3 contains 15 residues. The V and J ends lost 0 bases and 2 bases, in that order; junction bases with no gene match: 3. The germline V gene has CDR1 LGHNA and CDR2 YNFKEQ.

This chain's CDR3 is CALRTGGNSPLHF. DNA of the CDR3: TGTGCCTTAAGGACAGGGGGCAATTCACCCCTCCACTTT. This chain joins TRBV30 and TRBJ1-6; 11 bases fit TRBD1. The V gene end was trimmed by 7 bases and the J gene end by 7 bases; junction bases not matched to a gene: 3. The CDR3 is 13 amino acids. The germline V gene has CDR1 GTSNPN and CDR2 SVGIG (reference sequence).

A few counts support this clone. The chain has TRBV27 and TRBJ2-1; the D gene is possibly TRBD2 (5 bases). The CDR3 totals 17 residues. V was cut by 6 bases and J by 0 bases, with 18 bases left in between. CDR1 is MNHEY and CDR2 is SMNVEV in the germline V gene (reference sequence). CDR3 DNA sequence: TGTGCCAGCAGCGGAACGGGATCTGATACCTCCTACAATGAGCAGTTCTTC. Its protein is CASSGTGSDTSYNEQFF.

This clone is a singleton in its sample. The chain employs TRBV2 and TRBJ2-1, with 10 nucleotides matching TRBD1. The CDR3 contains 14 residues. Trimming removed 8 bases from V and 4 bases from J; junction bases left unmatched: 5. Germline values: CDR1 SNHLY, CDR2 FYNNEI. The CDR3 region is CASSGQGLYNEQFF. The CDR3 nucleotides read TGTGCCAGCTCGGGACAGGGGTTATACAATGAGCAGTTCTTC. Full variable domain (rest looked up from reference TRBV2 and TRBJ2-1): EPEVTQTPSHQVTQMGQEVILRCVPISNHLYFYWYRQILGQKVEFLVSFYNNEISEKSEIFDDQFSVERPDGSNFTLKIRSTKLEDSAMYFCASSGQGLYNEQFFGPGTRLTVL.

On this clone: In the same sample, other DNA sequences code for this CDR3. This sequence joins TRBV28 and TRBJ2-7; 8 bases match TRBD1. Germline CDR1 is MDHEN and CDR2 is SYDVKM. V was clipped by 6 bases and J by 2 bases; unmatched bases: 0. The CDR3 contains 12 residues. The DNA for the CDR3 is TGTGCCAGCAGACAGGGGGCCTACGAGCAGTACTTC. As protein: CASRQGAYEQYF. The full variable domain, its missing parts supplied by reference TRBV28 and TRBJ2-7, is DVKVTQSSRYLVKRTGEKVFLECVQDMDHENMFWYRQDPGLGLRLIYFSYDVKMKEKGDIPEGYSVSREKKERFSLILESASTNQTSMYLCASRQGAYEQYFGPGTRLTVT.

V gene TRBV10-3 combines with J gene TRBJ2-7, with D maybe TRBD2 (5 bases). This CDR3 is built from 15 residues. The germline V gene encodes CDR1 ENHRY and CDR2 SYGVKD. V lost 2 bases to trimming and J lost 2 bases, with 13 bases between them. CDR3 in DNA: TGTGCCATCAGTGAGGAGAGAGGGAGACCCTACGAGCAGTACTTC. It is translated as CAISEERGRPYEQYF.

The chain recombines TRBV6-5 with TRBJ2-2; maybe TRBD1 (5 bases). This CDR3 is 12 amino acids long. V was clipped by 0 bases and J by 9 bases, with 5 bases between them. Per the germline V gene, CDR1 is MNHEY and CDR2 is SVGAGI. The CDR3 spells CASSYSGRELFF. The DNA of the CDR3 is TGTGCCAGCAGTTACTCGGGGCGGGAGCTGTTTTTT.

The V call is TRBV10-3, the J call TRBJ2-1; D possibly corresponds to TRBD2 (6 bases). V was trimmed by 4 bases and J by 6 bases, leaving 16 bases between them. The CDR3 is 15 residues long. Per the germline V gene, CDR1 is ENHRY and CDR2 is SYGVKD. The CDR3 sequence is CAISGLEGPSNEQFF. CDR3 nucleotide sequence: TGTGCCATCAGTGGTTTGGAGGGGCCCTCCAATGAGCAGTTCTTC.

This clone was seen just once. This chain connects TRBV6-2 or TRBV6-3 to TRBJ2-3; D is perhaps TRBD2 (6 bases). The CDR3 has 15 amino acids. CDR1 is MNHEY and CDR2 is SVGEGT in the germline V gene. V shed 3 bases and J shed 6 bases, with 16 bases lying between them. Here the CDR3 reads CASSYGRRESDTQYF. The CDR3 DNA follows: TGTGCCAGCAGTTATGGACGCCGGGAGTCGGATACGCAGTATTTT.

V usage is TRBV10-3 and J usage is TRBJ2-7, with TRBD1 as a possible D gene (5 bases). Trimming stripped 10 bases from V and 2 bases from J, with 12 bases between. This CDR3 has 12 amino acids. In germline, CDR1 is ENHRY, CDR2 SYGVKD. The CDR3 sequence is CATNTGTYEQYF. The CDR3 DNA is TGTGCCACTAACACAGGAACCTACGAGCAGTACTTC.

The V call is TRBV4-2, the J call TRBJ2-3; 14 nucleotides agree with TRBD2. Germline V gene sequence: CDR1 LGHNA, CDR2 YNFKEQ. The V and J ends lost 1 base and 7 bases, in that order; junction bases with no gene match: 4. CDR3 length equals 16 residues. The CDR3 DNA reads as TGTGCCAGCAGCCAAGGACTAGCGGGGGGGCCGTATACGCAGTATTTT. Its translation: CASSQGLAGGPYTQYF.

This clone has just a few counts. The chain joins TRBV6-5 to TRBJ1-2; no reliable D call. The CDR3 is 13 residues long. CDR1 and CDR2 (germline): MNHEY, SVGAGI. The V gene lost 8 bases and the J gene lost 0 bases, with 10 bases spanning the gap. Here the CDR3 reads CASRRSSNYGYTF. CDR3 nucleotides: TGTGCCAGCCGGAGGTCTTCTAACTATGGCTACACCTTC.

This chain uses TRBV6-1 with TRBJ2-5; D remains unclear. CDR1 and CDR2 (germline): MNHNS, SASEGT. Trimming left V 7 bases short and J 5 bases short, with 14 bases between. The CDR3 is 13 amino acids. The CDR3 nucleotides are TGTGCCAGCAACCGACGAGCGCTCGAGACCCAGTACTTC. Translated, it gives CASNRRALETQYF.

The chain is built from TRBV19 and TRBJ2-5; possibly TRBD1 for D (5 bases). CDR3 size: 13 residues. The V and J ends lost 2 bases and 4 bases respectively, with 8 bases between them. Germline-derived CDR1 and CDR2 are LNHDA and SQIVND (reference sequence). The DNA of the CDR3 is TGTGCCAGTAGTATAAGGGGAAGAGAGACCCAGTACTTC. Protein sequence: CASSIRGRETQYF. The whole variable domain, remainder taken from reference TRBV19 and TRBJ2-5, is DGGITQSPKYLFRKEGQNVTLSCEQNLNHDAMYWYRQDPGQGLRLIYYSQIVNDFQKGDIAEGYSVSREKKESFPLTVTSAQKNPTAFYLCASSIRGRETQYFGPGTRLLVL.

The chain uses TRBV5-1 and TRBJ1-6; a weak D match, TRBD1 (6 bases). The CDR3 runs to 15 residues. From germline, CDR1 is SGHRS and CDR2 YFSETQ. The V gene lost 0 bases and the J gene lost 7 bases, with 11 bases spanning the gap. The DNA for the CDR3 is TGCGCCAGCAGCTTGGGGACAGCTTCAAATTCACCCCTCCACTTT. This encodes CASSLGTASNSPLHF.

The chain is built from TRBV10-3 and TRBJ1-2; 10 bases line up with TRBD1. This CDR3 spans 15 amino acids. Per the germline V gene, CDR1 is ENHRY and CDR2 is SYGVKD. The V gene end was trimmed by 1 base and the J gene end by 1 base; junction bases not matched to a gene: 0. CDR3 sequence reads: CAISEWTGGNYGYTF. CDR3 DNA sequence: TGTGCCATCAGTGAGTGGACAGGGGGTAACTATGGCTACACCTTC.